The next 16 T cell receptor beta chains were all read from a single sample in a study of cytomegalovirus exposure and HLA in healthy donors. Measured with immunoSEQ multiplex PCR; TCRdb has only the in-frame clones, and not every one. The sample lists 55,000 to 75,000 clones, about nine tenths occurring once. Material: PBMCs. These receptors were obtained from a man between 18 and 29 years old in good health and CMV-seronegative.

The chain has TRBV27 and TRBJ2-3; tentative D call: TRBD2 (5 bases). The germline V gene encodes CDR1 MNHEY and CDR2 SMNVEV (reference sequence). Trimming removed 4 bases from V and 3 bases from J, with 8 bases in between. The CDR3 has 13 residues. CDR3 amino acids: CASSWERTDTQYF. The CDR3, as DNA: TGTGCCAGCAGTTGGGAGAGGACAGATACGCAGTATTTT.

V and J are TRBV27 and TRBJ2-3, with 9 bases that match TRBD1. This CDR3 comprises 16 residues. V trimming: 6 bases; J trimming: 0 bases; junction bases outside the gene matches: 7. CDR1 is MNHEY, CDR2 SMNVEV, per germline (reference sequence). CDR3 residues: CASSSTGTGSTDTQYF. DNA for the CDR3: TGTGCCAGCAGCTCAACCGGGACAGGGAGCACAGATACGCAGTATTTT.

This sequence joins TRBV28 and TRBJ2-2; D might be TRBD1 (5 bases). V lost 5 bases and J 10 bases, leaving 11 bases between the germline ends. This CDR3 spans 12 amino acids. Germline-derived CDR1 and CDR2 are MDHEN and SYDVKM. CDR3 amino acids: CASSTGFVELFF. The DNA for the CDR3 is TGTGCCAGCAGTACAGGCTTCGTGGAGCTGTTTTTT.

The chain employs TRBV7-2 and TRBJ2-7, with TRBD2 matching over 7 bases. This CDR3 has 15 residues. J gave up 0 bases and V 5 bases, and 7 bases lay outside the gene matches. Germline CDR1 SGHTA, CDR2 FQGNSA. As DNA, the CDR3 is TGTGCCAGCAGCCCGTCCGGGACTAACTCCTACGAGCAGTACTTC. Its translation: CASSPSGTNSYEQYF.

The chain combines TRBV10-3 with TRBJ2-7, with TRBD1 matching 10 bases. This CDR3 comprises 15 residues. Germline V lookup: CDR1 ENHRY, CDR2 SYGVKD. Trimming took 4 bases from V and 2 from J; bases not matched to a gene: 5. CDR3 sequence reads: CAISVTGTGAYEQYF. The CDR3 nucleotides are TGTGCCATCAGTGTTACCGGGACAGGGGCCTACGAGCAGTACTTC.

Here the CDR3 reads CASSFRDTQYF. As DNA, the CDR3 is TGTGCCAGCAGCTTCAGAGATACGCAGTATTTT. The chain recombines TRBV7-9 with TRBJ2-3; D unresolved. The CDR3 length is 11 residues. Germline CDR1 reads SEHNR; CDR2 reads FQNEAQ (reference sequence). Trimming removed 3 bases at V and 5 bases at J, with 3 bases between.

The sample holds one count of this clone. The chain's CDR3 is CASSSSGSNEQFF. CDR3 sequence (DNA): TGTGCCAGCAGTTCTAGCGGGAGCAATGAGCAGTTCTTC. J is TRBJ2-1 and V is TRBV4-2, with 10 bases lining up with TRBD2. J lost 6 bases, V lost 6 bases, and 2 bases had no gene match. Germline CDR1 LGHNA, CDR2 YNFKEQ. The CDR3 is 13 residues long.

The V gene is TRBV9, the J gene TRBJ2-1; 10 nucleotides agree with TRBD2. From germline, CDR1 is SGDLS and CDR2 YYNGEE. Unmatched junction bases numbered 20, after V lost 4 bases and J lost 7 bases. CDR3 length: 19 amino acids. CDR3 sequence reads: CASSPEGLASLQGRNEQFF. Written as DNA, the CDR3 is TGTGCCAGCAGCCCAGAGGGACTAGCGAGCCTCCAAGGCAGAAATGAGCAGTTCTTC.

This chain uses TRBV28 with TRBJ2-3; D remains unclear. This CDR3 is built from 14 residues. Between the trimmed V and J ends, which lost 5 bases and 4 bases, there was a span of 13 bases. CDR1 is MDHEN, CDR2 SYDVKM, per germline. The CDR3 DNA is TGTGCCAGCAGTCTTGGATGGAGCGCAGATACGCAGTATTTT. Translated, it gives CASSLGWSADTQYF.

The chain combines TRBV7-3 with TRBJ2-3; D possibly corresponds to TRBD2 (6 bases). V lost 3 bases, J lost 5 bases, and 12 bases lay in between. Germline V lookup: CDR1 SGHTA, CDR2 FQGTGA. The length of the CDR3 is 14 residues. The CDR3 is CASSLRDQGDTQYF. CDR3 sequence (DNA): TGTGCCAGCAGCTTGCGGGACCAAGGAGATACGCAGTATTTT.

The genes are TRBV7-6 and TRBJ2-1; D uncertain. With 5 bases removed from V and 1 base from J, the gap between germline ends came to 6 bases. In germline, CDR1 is SGHVS, CDR2 FNYEAQ. This CDR3 is built from 13 residues. The CDR3 DNA follows: TGTGCCAGCAGCCCCCTTTCCTACAATGAGCAGTTCTTC. Its protein product is CASSPLSYNEQFF.

This chain joins TRBV27 and TRBJ2-3; D gene uncertain. The germline V gene encodes CDR1 MNHEY and CDR2 SMNVEV (reference sequence). This CDR3 is built from 11 residues. V was shortened by 8 bases and J by 2 bases, with 5 bases between the two germline ends. The CDR3 sequence: CASGITDTQYF. The CDR3 region has the DNA TGTGCCAGCGGCATCACAGATACGCAGTATTTT.

The DNA for the CDR3 is TGTGCCAGCAGTTCCCTGGACAGGGTTAATGAAAAACTGTTTTTT. It encodes CASSSLDRVNEKLFF. The chain couples TRBV28 to TRBJ1-4, with 8 bases that match TRBD1. After removal of 4 bases from V and 4 bases from J, the junction contained 5 bases not matched to a gene. This CDR3 is built from 15 residues. Germline V lookup: CDR1 MDHEN, CDR2 SYDVKM.

This CDR3 reads CASSLGDDRNTEAFF. The CDR3 nucleotides read TGCGCCAGCAGCTTGGGAGATGACAGGAACACTGAAGCTTTCTTT. The rearrangement joins TRBV5-1 to TRBJ1-1; D might be TRBD1 (5 bases). Between the trimmed V and J ends, which lost 0 bases and 1 base, there was a span of 10 bases. The CDR3 is 15 amino acids. Germline values: CDR1 SGHRS, CDR2 YFSETQ.

The rearrangement uses TRBV29-1 and TRBJ2-1; 12 bases agree with TRBD2. V trimming: 3 bases; J trimming: 2 bases; junction bases outside the gene matches: 2. CDR3 length: 15 residues. Germline V lookup: CDR1 SQVTM, CDR2 ANQGSEA. CDR3: CSVETSGSTYNEQFF. CDR3 bases: TGCAGCGTTGAGACTAGCGGGAGTACCTACAATGAGCAGTTCTTC.

This chain connects TRBV9 to TRBJ2-1, with 13 bases fitting TRBD2. Germline lookup yields CDR1 SGDLS and CDR2 YYNGEE. Germline trimming cut 4 bases from V and 4 bases from J; bases unmatched to any gene: 8. The CDR3 is 17 residues long. The DNA of the CDR3 is TGTGCCAGCAGCCCAAGGACTAGCGGGAGTGTGTACAATGAGCAGTTCTTC. Its translation: CASSPRTSGSVYNEQFF.